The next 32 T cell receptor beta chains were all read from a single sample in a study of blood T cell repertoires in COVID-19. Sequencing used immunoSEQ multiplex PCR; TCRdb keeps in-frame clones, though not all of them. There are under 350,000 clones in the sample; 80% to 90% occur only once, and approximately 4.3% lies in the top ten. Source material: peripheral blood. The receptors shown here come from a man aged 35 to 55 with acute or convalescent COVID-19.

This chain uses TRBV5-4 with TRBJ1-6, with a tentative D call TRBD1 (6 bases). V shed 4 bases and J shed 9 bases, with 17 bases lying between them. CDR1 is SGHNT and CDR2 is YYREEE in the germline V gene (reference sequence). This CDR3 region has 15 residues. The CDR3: CASSKQGEIGSPLHF. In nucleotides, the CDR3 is TGTGCCAGCAGCAAACAGGGAGAGATCGGTTCACCCCTCCACTTT.

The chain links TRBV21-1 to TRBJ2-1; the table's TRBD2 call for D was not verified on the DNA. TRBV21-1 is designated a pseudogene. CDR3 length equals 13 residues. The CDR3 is CASRAPRAPRGFF. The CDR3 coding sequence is TGTGCCAGCAGGGCACCACGCGCCCCCCGGGGGTTCTTC.

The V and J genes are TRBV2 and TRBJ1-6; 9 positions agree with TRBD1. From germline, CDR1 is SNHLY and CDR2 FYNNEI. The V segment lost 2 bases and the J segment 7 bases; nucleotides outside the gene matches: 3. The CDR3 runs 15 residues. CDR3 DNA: TGTGCCAGCAGTGAAAACAGGGGGCAGAATTCACCCCTCCACTTT. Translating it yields CASSENRGQNSPLHF.

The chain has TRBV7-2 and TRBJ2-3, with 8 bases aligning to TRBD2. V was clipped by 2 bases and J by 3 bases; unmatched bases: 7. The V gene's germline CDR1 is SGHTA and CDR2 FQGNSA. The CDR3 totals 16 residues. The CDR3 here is CASSLRTGGGTDTQYF. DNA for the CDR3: TGTGCCAGCAGCTTAAGGACCGGGGGGGGGACAGATACGCAGTATTTT.

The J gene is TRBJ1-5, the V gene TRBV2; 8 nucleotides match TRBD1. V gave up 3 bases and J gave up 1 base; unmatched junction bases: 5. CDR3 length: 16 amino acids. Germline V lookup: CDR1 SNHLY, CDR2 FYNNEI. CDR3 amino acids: CASSESRGRSNQPQHF. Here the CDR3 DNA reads TGTGCCAGCAGTGAGAGCAGGGGGCGAAGCAATCAGCCCCAGCATTTT.

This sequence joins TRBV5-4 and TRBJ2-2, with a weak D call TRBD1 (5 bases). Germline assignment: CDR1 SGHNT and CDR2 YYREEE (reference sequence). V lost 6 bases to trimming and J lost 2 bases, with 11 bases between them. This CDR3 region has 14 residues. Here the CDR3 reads CASTKGANTGELFF. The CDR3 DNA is TGTGCCAGCACCAAAGGGGCTAACACCGGGGAGCTGTTTTTT.

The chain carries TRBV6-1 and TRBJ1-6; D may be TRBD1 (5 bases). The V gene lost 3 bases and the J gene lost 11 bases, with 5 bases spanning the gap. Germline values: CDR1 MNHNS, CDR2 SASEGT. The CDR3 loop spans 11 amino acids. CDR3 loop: CASSEGPPLHF. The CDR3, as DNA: TGTGCCAGCAGTGAGGGGCCACCCCTCCACTTT.

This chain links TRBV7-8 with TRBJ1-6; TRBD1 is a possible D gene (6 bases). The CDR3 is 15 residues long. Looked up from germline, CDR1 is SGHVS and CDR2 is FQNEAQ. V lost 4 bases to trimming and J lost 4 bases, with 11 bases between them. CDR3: CASSSQGSYNSPLHF. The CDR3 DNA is TGTGCCAGCAGCTCACAGGGTAGTTATAATTCACCCCTCCACTTT.

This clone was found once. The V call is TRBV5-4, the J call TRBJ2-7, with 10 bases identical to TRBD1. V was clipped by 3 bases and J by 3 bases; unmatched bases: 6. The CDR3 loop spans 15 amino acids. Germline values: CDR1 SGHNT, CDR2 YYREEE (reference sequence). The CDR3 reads CASSSGDRGLYEQYF. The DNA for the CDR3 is TGTGCCAGCAGCTCCGGGGACAGGGGTCTCTACGAGCAGTACTTC.

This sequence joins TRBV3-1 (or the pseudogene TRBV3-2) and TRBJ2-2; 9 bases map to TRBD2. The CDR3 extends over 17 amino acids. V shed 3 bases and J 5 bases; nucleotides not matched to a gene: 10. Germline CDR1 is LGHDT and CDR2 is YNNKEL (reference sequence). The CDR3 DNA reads TGTGCCAGCAGCCACTCCGGCGGGGGGGCCGGGACCGGGGAGCTGTTTTTT. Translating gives CASSHSGGGAGTGELFF.

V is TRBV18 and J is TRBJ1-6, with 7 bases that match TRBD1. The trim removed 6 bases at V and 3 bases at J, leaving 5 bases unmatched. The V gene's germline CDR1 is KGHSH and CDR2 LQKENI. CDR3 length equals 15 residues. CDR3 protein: CASSLGQNYNSPLHF. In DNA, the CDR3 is TGTGCCAGCTCCCTGGGACAGAACTATAATTCACCCCTCCACTTT.

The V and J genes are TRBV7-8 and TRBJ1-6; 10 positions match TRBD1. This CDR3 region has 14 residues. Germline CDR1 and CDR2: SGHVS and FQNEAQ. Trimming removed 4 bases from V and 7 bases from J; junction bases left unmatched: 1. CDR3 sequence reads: CASSWGQGNSPLHF. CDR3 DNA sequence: TGTGCCAGCAGCTGGGGACAGGGGAATTCACCCCTCCACTTT.

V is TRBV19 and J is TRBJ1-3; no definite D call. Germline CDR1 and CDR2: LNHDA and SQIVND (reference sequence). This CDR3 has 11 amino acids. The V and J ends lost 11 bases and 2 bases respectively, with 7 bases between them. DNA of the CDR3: TGTGCCGGGCAGACTGGAAACACCATATATTTT. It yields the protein CAGQTGNTIYF.

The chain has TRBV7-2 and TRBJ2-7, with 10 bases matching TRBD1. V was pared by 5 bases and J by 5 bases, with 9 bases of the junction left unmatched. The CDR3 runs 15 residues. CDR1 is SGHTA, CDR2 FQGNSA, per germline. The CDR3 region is CASSERQGARHEQYF. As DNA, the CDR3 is TGTGCCAGCAGCGAGCGACAGGGGGCGCGCCACGAGCAGTACTTC.

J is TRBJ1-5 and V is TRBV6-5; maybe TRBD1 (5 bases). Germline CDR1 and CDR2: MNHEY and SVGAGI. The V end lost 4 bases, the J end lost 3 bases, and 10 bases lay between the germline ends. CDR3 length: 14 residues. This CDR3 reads CASSSQGFNQPQHF. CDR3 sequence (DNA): TGTGCCAGCAGTTCCCAGGGTTTCAATCAGCCCCAGCATTTT.

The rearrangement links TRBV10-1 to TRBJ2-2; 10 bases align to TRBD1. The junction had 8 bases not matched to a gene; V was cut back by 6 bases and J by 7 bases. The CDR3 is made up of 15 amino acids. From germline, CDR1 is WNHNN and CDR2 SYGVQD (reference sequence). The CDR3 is CASRAGTGAFGELFF. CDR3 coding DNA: TGCGCCAGCAGGGCCGGGACAGGGGCCTTCGGGGAGCTGTTTTTT.

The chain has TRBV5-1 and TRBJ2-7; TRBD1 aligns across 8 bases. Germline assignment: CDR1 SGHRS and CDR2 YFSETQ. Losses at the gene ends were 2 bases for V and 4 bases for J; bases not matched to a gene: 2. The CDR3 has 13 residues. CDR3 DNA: TGCGCCAGCAGCTTCCGACAGGGGTACGAGCAGTACTTC. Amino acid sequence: CASSFRQGYEQYF.

CDR3 loop: CASTNWQGNSPLHF. CDR3 nucleotide sequence: TGTGCCAGCACCAACTGGCAGGGGAATTCACCCCTCCACTTT. The chain recombines TRBV6-6 with TRBJ1-6, with D tentatively TRBD1 (6 bases). The CDR3 loop spans 14 amino acids. V lost 7 bases and J lost 7, with 14 bases in between. Germline V lookup: CDR1 MNHNY, CDR2 SVGAGI (reference sequence).

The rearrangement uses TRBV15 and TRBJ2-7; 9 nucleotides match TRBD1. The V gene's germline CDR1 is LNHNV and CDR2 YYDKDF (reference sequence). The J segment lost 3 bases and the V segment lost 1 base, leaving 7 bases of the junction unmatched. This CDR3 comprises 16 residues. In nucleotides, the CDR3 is TGTGCCACCAGCAGAGGTTGGACAGGGGCGAGCTACGAGCAGTACTTC. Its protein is CATSRGWTGASYEQYF.

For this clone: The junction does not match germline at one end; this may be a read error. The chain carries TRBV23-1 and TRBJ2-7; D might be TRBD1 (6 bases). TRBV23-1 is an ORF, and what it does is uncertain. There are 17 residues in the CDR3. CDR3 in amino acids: CASSRTQGRYISDEQYF. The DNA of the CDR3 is TGCGCCAGCAGTCGAACACAGGGACGGTATATCTCCGACGAGCAGTACTTC.

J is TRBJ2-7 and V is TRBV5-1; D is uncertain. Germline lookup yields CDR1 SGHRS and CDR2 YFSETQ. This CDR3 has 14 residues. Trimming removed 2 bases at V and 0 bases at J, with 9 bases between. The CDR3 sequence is CASSFWPLSYEQYF. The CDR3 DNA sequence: TGCGCCAGCAGCTTCTGGCCTCTCTCCTACGAGCAGTACTTC.

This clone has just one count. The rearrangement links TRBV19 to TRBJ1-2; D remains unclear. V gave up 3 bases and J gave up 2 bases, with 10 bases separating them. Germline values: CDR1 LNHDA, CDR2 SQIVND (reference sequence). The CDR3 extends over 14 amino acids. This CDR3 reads CASSMIGGNYGYTF. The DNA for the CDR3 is TGTGCCAGTAGTATGATAGGAGGGAACTATGGCTACACCTTC.

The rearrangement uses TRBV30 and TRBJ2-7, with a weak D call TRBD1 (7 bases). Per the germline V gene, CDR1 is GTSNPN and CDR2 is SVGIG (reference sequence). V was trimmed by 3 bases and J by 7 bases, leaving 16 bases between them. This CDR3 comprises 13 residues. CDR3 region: CAWSPGGPGEQYF. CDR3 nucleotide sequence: TGTGCCTGGAGCCCAGGGGGGCCTGGGGAGCAGTACTTC.

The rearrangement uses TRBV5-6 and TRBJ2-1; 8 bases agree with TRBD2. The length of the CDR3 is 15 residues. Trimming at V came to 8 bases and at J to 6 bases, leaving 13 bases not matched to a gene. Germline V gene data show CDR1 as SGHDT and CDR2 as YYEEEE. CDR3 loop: CARKLGVAGINEQFF. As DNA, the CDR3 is TGTGCCAGAAAGCTTGGGGTAGCGGGGATCAATGAGCAGTTCTTC.

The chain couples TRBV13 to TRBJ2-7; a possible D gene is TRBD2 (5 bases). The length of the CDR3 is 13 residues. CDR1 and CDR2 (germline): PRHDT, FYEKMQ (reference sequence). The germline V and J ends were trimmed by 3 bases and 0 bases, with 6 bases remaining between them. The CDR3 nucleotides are TGTGCCAGCAGCTTCCGGGGCTCCTACGAGCAGTACTTC. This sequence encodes CASSFRGSYEQYF.

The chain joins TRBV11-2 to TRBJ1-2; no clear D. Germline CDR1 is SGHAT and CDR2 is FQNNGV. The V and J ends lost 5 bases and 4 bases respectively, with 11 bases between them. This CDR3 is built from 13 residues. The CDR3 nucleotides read TGTGCCAGCAGCCCTGAGAGAGTCTATGGCTACACCTTC. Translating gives CASSPERVYGYTF.

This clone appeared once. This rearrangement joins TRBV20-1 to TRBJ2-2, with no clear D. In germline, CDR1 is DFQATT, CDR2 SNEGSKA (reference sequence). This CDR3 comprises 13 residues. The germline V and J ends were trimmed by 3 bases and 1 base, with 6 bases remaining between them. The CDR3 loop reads CSASRENTGELFF. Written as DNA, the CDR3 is TGCAGTGCTAGTCGAGAGAACACCGGGGAGCTGTTTTTT.

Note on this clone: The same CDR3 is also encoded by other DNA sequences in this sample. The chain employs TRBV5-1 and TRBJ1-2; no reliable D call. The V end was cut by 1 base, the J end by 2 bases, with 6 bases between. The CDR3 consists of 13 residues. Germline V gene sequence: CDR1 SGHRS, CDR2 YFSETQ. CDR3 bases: TGCGCCAGCAGCTTGTCCCAGAACTATGGCTACACCTTC. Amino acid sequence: CASSLSQNYGYTF.

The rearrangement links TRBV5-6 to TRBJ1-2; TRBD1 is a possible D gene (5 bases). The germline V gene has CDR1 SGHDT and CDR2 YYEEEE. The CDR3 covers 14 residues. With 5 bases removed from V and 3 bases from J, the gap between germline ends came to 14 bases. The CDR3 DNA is TGTGCCAGCAGGCGAAGGGGAAGGGACTATGGCTACACCTTC. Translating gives CASRRRGRDYGYTF. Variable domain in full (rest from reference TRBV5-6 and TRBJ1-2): DAGVTQSPTHLIKTRGQQVTLRCSPKSGHDTVSWYQQALGQGPQFIFQYYEEEERQRGNFPDRFSGHQFPNYSSELNVNALLLGDSALYLCASRRRGRDYGYTFGSGTRLTVV.

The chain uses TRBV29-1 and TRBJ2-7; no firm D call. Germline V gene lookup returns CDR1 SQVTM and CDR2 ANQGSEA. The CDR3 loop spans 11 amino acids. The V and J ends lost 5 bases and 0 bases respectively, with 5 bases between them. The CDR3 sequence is CSVFSSYEQYF. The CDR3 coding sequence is TGCAGCGTTTTCAGCTCCTACGAGCAGTACTTC.

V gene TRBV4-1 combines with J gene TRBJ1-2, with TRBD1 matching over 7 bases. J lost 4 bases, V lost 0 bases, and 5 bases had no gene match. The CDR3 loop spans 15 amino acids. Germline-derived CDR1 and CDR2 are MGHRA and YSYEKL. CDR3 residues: CASSQDDRDFYGYTF. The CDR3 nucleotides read TGCGCCAGCAGCCAAGATGACAGGGACTTCTATGGCTACACCTTC.

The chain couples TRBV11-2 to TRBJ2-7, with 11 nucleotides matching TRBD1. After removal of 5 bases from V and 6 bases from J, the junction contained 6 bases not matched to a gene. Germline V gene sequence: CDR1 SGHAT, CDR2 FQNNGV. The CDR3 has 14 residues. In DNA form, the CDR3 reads TGTGCCAGCAGCCGTCCCGGGACAGGGGGCGAGCAGTACTTC. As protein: CASSRPGTGGEQYF.